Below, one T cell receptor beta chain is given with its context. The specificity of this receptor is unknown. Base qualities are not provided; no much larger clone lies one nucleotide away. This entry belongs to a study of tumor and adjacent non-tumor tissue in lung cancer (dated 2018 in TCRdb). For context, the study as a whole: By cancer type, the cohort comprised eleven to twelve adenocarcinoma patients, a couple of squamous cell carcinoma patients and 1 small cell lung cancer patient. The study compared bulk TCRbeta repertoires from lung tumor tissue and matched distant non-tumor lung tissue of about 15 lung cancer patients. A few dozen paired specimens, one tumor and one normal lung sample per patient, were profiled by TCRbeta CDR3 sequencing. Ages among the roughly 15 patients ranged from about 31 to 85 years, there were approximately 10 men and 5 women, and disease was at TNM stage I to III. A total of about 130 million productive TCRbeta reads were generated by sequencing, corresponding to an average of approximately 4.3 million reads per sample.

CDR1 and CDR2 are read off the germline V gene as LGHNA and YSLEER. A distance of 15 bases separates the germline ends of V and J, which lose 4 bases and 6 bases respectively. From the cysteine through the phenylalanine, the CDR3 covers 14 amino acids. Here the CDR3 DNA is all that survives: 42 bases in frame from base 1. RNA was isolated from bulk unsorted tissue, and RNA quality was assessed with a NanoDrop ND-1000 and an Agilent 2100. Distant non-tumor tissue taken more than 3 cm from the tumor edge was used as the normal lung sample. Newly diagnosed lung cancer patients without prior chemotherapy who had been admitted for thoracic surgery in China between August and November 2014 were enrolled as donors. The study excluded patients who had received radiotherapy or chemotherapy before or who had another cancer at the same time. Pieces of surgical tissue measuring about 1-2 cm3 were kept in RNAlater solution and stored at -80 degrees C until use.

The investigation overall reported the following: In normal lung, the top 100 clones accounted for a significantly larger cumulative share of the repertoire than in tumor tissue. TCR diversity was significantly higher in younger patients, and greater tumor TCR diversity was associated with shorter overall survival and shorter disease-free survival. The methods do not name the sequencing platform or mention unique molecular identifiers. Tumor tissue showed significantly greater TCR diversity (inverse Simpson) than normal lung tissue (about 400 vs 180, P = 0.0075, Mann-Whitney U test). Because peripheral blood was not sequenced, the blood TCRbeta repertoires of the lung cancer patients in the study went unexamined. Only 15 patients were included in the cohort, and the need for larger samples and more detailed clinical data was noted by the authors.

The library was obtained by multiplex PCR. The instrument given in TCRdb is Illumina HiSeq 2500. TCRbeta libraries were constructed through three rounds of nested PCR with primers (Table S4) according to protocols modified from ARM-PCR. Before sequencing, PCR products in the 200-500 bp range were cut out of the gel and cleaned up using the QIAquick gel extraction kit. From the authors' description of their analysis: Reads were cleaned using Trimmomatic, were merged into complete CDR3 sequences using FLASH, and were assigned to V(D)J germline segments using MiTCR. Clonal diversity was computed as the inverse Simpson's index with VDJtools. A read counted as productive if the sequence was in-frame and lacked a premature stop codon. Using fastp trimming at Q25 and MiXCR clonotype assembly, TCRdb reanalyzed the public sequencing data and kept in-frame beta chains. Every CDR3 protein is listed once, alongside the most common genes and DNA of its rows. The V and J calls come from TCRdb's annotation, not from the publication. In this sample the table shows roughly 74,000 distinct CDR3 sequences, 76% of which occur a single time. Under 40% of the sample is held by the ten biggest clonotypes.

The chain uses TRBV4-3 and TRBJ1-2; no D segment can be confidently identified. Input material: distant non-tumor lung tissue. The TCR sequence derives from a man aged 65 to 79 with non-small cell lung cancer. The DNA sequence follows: TGCGCCAGCAGCCGAGACATGTATCTTGATGGCTACACCTTC. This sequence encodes CASSRDMYLDGYTF.